This section outlines one T cell receptor beta chain sequence together with its context. The antigen is undetermined. The data originate from a study of OX40 agonist ivuxolimab in advanced cancers. In the study overall: Patients received the agonistic anti-OX40 (CD134) antibody ivuxolimab. Mean age around 60 years, range about 23 to 85; roughly 82% male. Study findings and constraints: Low normalized T-cell clonal expansion was additionally recorded for some nonresponders.

This CDR3 has 16 amino acids. Germline CDR1 reads MNHNS; CDR2 reads SASEGT. The V and J ends lost 1 base and 10 bases, in that order; junction bases with no gene match: 8. Clones were sequenced by immunoSEQ multiplex PCR, and TCRdb holds only the in-frame ones, with some missing. The sample holds some 75,000 clones, around 90% seen once. The source material was CD4+ or CD8+ T cells sorted from blood, sampled in a trial of the OX40 agonist ivuxolimab. This sequence originates from an adult with an advanced solid tumor such as melanoma, head and neck, liver or kidney cancer. The chain couples TRBV6-1 to TRBJ2-1, with TRBD2 identical over 12 bases. CDR3: CASSEGPSGGVYEQFF. In DNA form, the CDR3 reads TGTGCCAGCAGTGAAGGGCCTAGCGGGGGGGTATACGAGCAGTTCTTC.